The rows below give T cell receptor beta chains drawn from one sample of a study of control samples from healthy donors and cancer patients. The protocol was immunoSEQ multiplex PCR, while the TCRdb copy is restricted to in-frame clones and leaves out a portion. The table shows just over 150,000 clones, with over 90% occurring only once. Sequences were obtained from blood. The receptors derive from a man over 45 in good health. CDR3s include the opening cysteine and the closing phenylalanine or tryptophan. The order of the fields is V gene, J gene, clone size, CDR3 protein. Clone size is not always given. Where it is, it says once, few, many or a class for expanded clones.

>TRBV7-9|TRBJ2-7|-
CASSDREYEQYF
>TRBV28|TRBJ2-7|-
CASSSNTGSYEQYF
>TRBV6-5|TRBJ2-1|-
CASGLVGYNEQFF
>TRBV29-1|TRBJ1-2|-
CSVEGRGLNYGYTF
>TRBV7-9|TRBJ1-6|-
CASSYGGAYNSPLHF
>TRBV7-8|TRBJ2-5|-
CASSLVVKQETQYF
>TRBV27|TRBJ2-3|-
CASRPRTPVVNTQYF
>TRBV29-1|TRBJ1-2|-
CSAPREGDYYGYTF
>TRBV25-1|TRBJ2-7|-
CASSDLYEQYF
>TRBV27|TRBJ2-2|-
CASSLSLGGTGELFF
>TRBV24-1|TRBJ2-5|once
CATSDKRQGLETQYF
>TRBV7-9|TRBJ1-2|-
CASSLHNRAYGYTF
>TRBV5-1|TRBJ1-2|-
CASSLGTASNYGYTF
>TRBV28|TRBJ1-1|-
CASTDMNTEAFF
>TRBV24-1|TRBJ1-6|once
CATSDWPNNSPLHF
>TRBV18|TRBJ2-7|-
CASSLERYEQYF
>TRBV19|TRBJ2-4|-
CASRETGGLNIQYF
>TRBV2|TRBJ1-1|-
CASSRDVSGTEAFF
>TRBV28|TRBJ2-7|-
CASSSRTGKYEQYF
>TRBV5-6|TRBJ1-2|-
CASSSPIQGNYGYTF
>TRBV10-1|TRBJ2-3|-
CASSESTSTTQYF
>TRBV6-1|TRBJ2-1|-
CASSELAGGPMDNEQFF
>TRBV19|TRBJ1-5|-
CASSIDLFKVQINQPQHF
>TRBV29-1|TRBJ2-1|-
CSAPGQGSYNEQFF
>TRBV3-1/TRBV3-2|TRBJ2-7|-
CASSRAGANEQYF
>TRBV5-1|TRBJ1-4|-
CASSSLGVNEKLFF
>TRBV10-3|TRBJ2-7|-
CAISRDSYEQYF
>TRBV15|TRBJ2-7|-
CATSRDRGSYEQYF
>TRBV28|TRBJ2-1|-
CASSSSGRAQFF
>TRBV10-3|TRBJ1-2|-
CAISPTANYGYTF
>TRBV28|TRBJ2-7|-
CASRLSGSSSYEQYF
>TRBV11-1|TRBJ2-2|-
CASSLSDTGTGELFF
>TRBV7-9|TRBJ2-3|-
CASSMTSADTQYF
>TRBV27|TRBJ1-5|-
CASSPYTDRGSNQPQHF
>TRBV11-3|TRBJ2-2|-
CASSPGTIANTGELFF
>TRBV6-5|TRBJ1-3|few
CASSPDRRSGNTIYF
>TRBV4-1|TRBJ1-6|-
CASSQSGSPLHF
>TRBV30|TRBJ2-7|-
CAWNSLAGAYEQYF
>TRBV6-6|TRBJ2-1|-
CASMIKEGYNEQFF
>TRBV19|TRBJ1-4|-
CASRIRDRVEF
>TRBV6-5|TRBJ1-3|-
CASSPGRGPGNTIYF
>TRBV6-6|TRBJ2-3|-
CASSWTGPRTDTQYF
>TRBV7-9|TRBJ2-1|once
CASSLARVGGNEQFF
>TRBV6-5|TRBJ1-2|-
CASGPQSYGYTF
>TRBV19|TRBJ2-7|-
CASSKGQGANYEQYF
>TRBV11-2|TRBJ2-7|-
CASSLGAGSYEQYF
>TRBV12-3/TRBV12-4|TRBJ2-5|-
CASSPGYQTQYF
>TRBV27|TRBJ2-3|-
CASHAGRTSTDTQYF
>TRBV6-2/TRBV6-3|TRBJ2-5|-
CASSPGLAGAETQYF
>TRBV9|TRBJ1-4|-
CASSVGGPTNEKLFF
>TRBV24-1|TRBJ1-2|few
CATSDPPSTGHYGYTF